The present entry profiles one T cell receptor (beta chain) with its context. Its antigen is still unknown. This sample stems from a study of T cells expressing NK-cell markers (TCRdb year 2020). For context, the study as a whole: TCR beta-chain repertoires were profiled in sorted CD3+CD56+NKG2C+, CD3+CD56+NKG2C- and CD3+CD56-NKG2C+ T-cell subsets from roughly eight donors. Among the eight sequenced donors, seven were HCMV-seropositive and one was HCMV-seronegative. The eight sequenced donors were randomly selected healthy volunteers, three men and five women. Sequencing of the libraries produced 2 x 150 bp reads on Illumina HiSeq 2000/2500, MiSeq or NextSeq.

The instrument given in TCRdb is Illumina HiSeq 2000. TCR beta cDNA libraries were made by 5'RACE template switching that added a universal primer site and unique molecular identifiers. cDNA synthesis was primed from the TCR beta constant segment, followed by two successive PCR amplification steps. As for the original processing: MIGEC was used to demultiplex reads and group reads by UMI, and MiTCR was used to assemble and quantify clonotypes. To remove erroneous sequences, TCR cDNA sequences were retained only when supported by two or more reads. The tcR package was used for downstream repertoire analysis, with clonotypes matched between fractions based on CDR3 nucleotide sequence plus V segment. Antigen specificity was annotated against VDJdb with VDJmatch, allowing one amino acid substitution in CDR3. TCRdb reprocessed the reads, reporting each CDR3 protein sequence once and no DNA. The V and J calls, along with clone size, are taken from TCRdb and not from the paper's own processing. This sample's table contains roughly 450,000 distinct CDR3 sequences. The top ten constitute 1.4% of the sample.

CDR1 and CDR2 are drawn from the germline V gene (reference sequence): MNHNY, SVGAGI. From the cysteine through the phenylalanine, the CDR3 covers 12 amino acids. There is no recorded DNA. To determine HCMV serostatus, a commercial ELISA kit was used to detect HCMV-specific IgG in serum. Peripheral blood mononuclear cells were isolated from blood by Ficoll density gradient centrifugation. Broader findings and caveats from the paper: Whether the expanded NKG2C-expressing T cell clones were specific for HCMV antigens remained unclear. In roughly 6 donors, the dominant CD3+CD56+NKG2C+ clonotypes ranked among the top 10 CD8+ clonotypes, making up 1.0-7.0% of CD8+ T cells. Those dominant clonotypes were again the most abundant among CD3+CD56-NKG2C+ cells in four donors, at roughly 28.3-60.1%.

The sample taken for sequencing was blood T cells: a sorted CD56 or NKG2C T cell subset, CD4+ or CD8+ T cells, or bulk PBMC T cells (not recorded which). The TCR sequence derives from a woman aged 45-65 years in good health. Donor details come from another sample of the same person, matched by shared clones. The chain is assembled from TRBV6-6 and TRBJ2-7; TCRdb gives TRBD1 as the D gene, but with no DNA this cannot be confirmed. The CDR3 reads CASRPASGVQYF.